Included here is one TCR beta chain sequence, with context. The data are from a study of T cell changes during pregnancy in multiple sclerosis. Data came from immunoSEQ multiplex PCR; TCRdb stores just in-frame clones and leaves some out. The table shows fewer than 50,000 clones, with 90% to 95% occurring only once. The ends lost 0 bases at V and 5 bases at J; junction bases unmatched: 5. The CDR3 is 16 amino acids. Per germline, CDR1 WSHSY and CDR2 SAAADI. The material sequenced was CD8+ T cells from peripheral blood mononuclear cells, taken in the first trimester of pregnancy. The sequence was obtained from a female donor with multiple sclerosis, enrolled in a pregnancy study. V usage is TRBV10-2 and J usage is TRBJ2-5, with 11 nucleotides matching TRBD2. CDR3 loop: CASSESSVAGGETQYF. The CDR3 DNA is TGCGCCAGCAGTGAGTCATCAGTAGCGGGGGGGGAGACCCAGTACTTC.